Presented here are 16 T cell receptor beta chains from one specimen sequenced in a study of shared clonotypes between healthy human individuals. TCRdb keeps only in-frame clones here, not all; method: immunoSEQ multiplex PCR. The data hold roughly 640,000 clones, with approximately 79% observed a single time. The sample comprised memory CD4+ T cells sorted from blood. Subset given: CD45RA-negative fraction. The receptors originated from a woman in her twenties or thirties in good health.

This CDR3 is CASSRQGAGGYTF. The CDR3 bases are TGTGCCAGCAGCCGACAGGGGGCTGGTGGCTACACCTTC. This chain connects TRBV27 to TRBJ1-2; 10 nucleotides match TRBD1. The CDR3 is 13 amino acids. Looked up from germline, CDR1 is MNHEY and CDR2 is SMNVEV (reference sequence). V trimming: 6 bases; J trimming: 7 bases; junction bases outside the gene matches: 5.

The chain combines TRBV28 with TRBJ1-2; perhaps TRBD1 as D (5 bases). V gave up 4 bases and J gave up 4 bases, with 13 bases separating them. The germline V gene has CDR1 MDHEN and CDR2 SYDVKM. This CDR3 has 14 residues. The CDR3 coding sequence is TGTGCCAGCAGTTCCAATCAGGGATCCTATGGCTACACCTTC. As protein: CASSSNQGSYGYTF.

This CDR3 reads CASTRDPVMNTEAFF. The CDR3 DNA reads as TGTGCCAGCACGCGGGATCCAGTAATGAACACTGAAGCTTTCTTT. V is TRBV27 and J is TRBJ1-1; D remains ambiguous. Looked up from germline, CDR1 is MNHEY and CDR2 is SMNVEV (reference sequence). The CDR3 is 15 residues long. The V end was cut by 7 bases, the J end by 0 bases, with 15 bases between.

The V gene is TRBV5-8, the J gene TRBJ2-1; 12 nucleotides agree with TRBD2. J was trimmed by 9 bases and V by 4 bases; bases with no gene match: 11. The germline V gene encodes CDR1 SGHTS and CDR2 YDEGEE. The CDR3 is 16 residues long. The CDR3 sequence: CASSRTLAGGGSEQFF. In DNA, the CDR3 is TGTGCCAGCAGCCGCACCCTAGCGGGAGGGGGAAGTGAGCAGTTCTTC.

V usage is TRBV2 and J usage is TRBJ1-4; possible D gene TRBD1, 6 bases. CDR1 and CDR2 (germline): SNHLY, FYNNEI. The CDR3 contains 15 residues. Trimming stripped 6 bases from V and 8 bases from J, with 19 bases between. The CDR3: CASSSGFEGDEKLFF. The CDR3 nucleotides read TGTGCCAGCAGCAGTGGGTTTGAGGGGGACGAAAAACTGTTTTTT.

The V call is TRBV2, the J call TRBJ1-5, with 7 bases identical to TRBD1. From germline, CDR1 is SNHLY and CDR2 FYNNEI. This CDR3 region has 13 residues. Trimming cost V 4 bases and J 6 bases; bases outside gene matches: 3. CDR3 amino acids: CASSARGSQPQHF. The DNA of the CDR3 is TGTGCCAGCAGTGCCAGGGGGAGTCAGCCCCAGCATTTT.

This clone was observed a handful of times. This specimen includes other DNA sequences encoding the same CDR3. V and J are TRBV19 and TRBJ2-3; 8 bases line up with TRBD1. Germline V CDR1 and CDR2: LNHDA, SQIVND (reference sequence). The CDR3 runs to 14 residues. V shed 6 bases and J 0 bases; nucleotides not matched to a gene: 2. This chain's CDR3 is CASSRTGSTDTQYF. The CDR3 DNA reads TGTGCCAGTAGCAGGACAGGGAGCACAGATACGCAGTATTTT.

This clone occurred a few times. Different DNA sequences within this sample yield the same CDR3. This rearrangement joins TRBV5-1 to TRBJ2-7; 7 nucleotides match TRBD1. V shed 0 bases, J shed 1 base, and the junction held 4 bases outside the gene matches. This CDR3 is 15 amino acids long. CDR1 and CDR2 from the germline V gene are SGHRS and YFSETQ. CDR3 sequence reads: CASSLGGQSSYEQYF. Written as DNA, the CDR3 is TGCGCCAGCAGCTTGGGGGGACAGAGTTCCTACGAGCAGTACTTC. Full variable domain (remainder filled in from reference TRBV5-1 and TRBJ2-7): KAGVTQTPRYLIKTRGQQVTLSCSPISGHRSVSWYQQTPGQGLQFLFEYFSETQRNKGNFPGRFSGRQFSNSRSEMNVSTLELGDSALYLCASSLGGQSSYEQYFGPGTRLTVT.

This clone showed up just a few times. The chain combines TRBV6-5 with TRBJ2-7, with 7 bases aligning to TRBD2. CDR1 MNHEY and CDR2 SVGAGI come from the germline V gene. The CDR3 is made up of 15 amino acids. After removal of 0 bases from V and 7 bases from J, the junction contained 9 bases not matched to a gene. The CDR3 loop is CASSYSFRGVREQYF. As DNA, the CDR3 is TGTGCCAGCAGTTACTCGTTCCGGGGGGTCAGGGAGCAGTACTTC.

As concerns this clone: A much larger clone lies a single base off, so this may be a read error. In the same sample, other DNA sequences code for this CDR3. The V and J genes are TRBV7-3 and TRBJ1-1, with D possibly being TRBD1 (6 bases). Trimming shortened V by 5 bases and J by 3 bases, and 10 bases separated the two germline ends. From germline, CDR1 is SGHTA and CDR2 FQGTGA. The CDR3 runs 13 residues. Written as DNA, the CDR3 is TGTGCCAGCAGCACACAGGGAGACACTGAAGCTTTCTTT. Translated: CASSTQGDTEAFF.

This rearrangement joins TRBV18 to TRBJ2-5; D unresolved. The CDR3 extends over 12 amino acids. V was clipped by 3 bases and J by 5 bases, with 7 bases between them. Looked up from germline, CDR1 is KGHSH and CDR2 is LQKENI. The CDR3 reads CASSPLPETQYF. CDR3 DNA: TGTGCCAGCTCACCCCTCCCCGAGACCCAGTACTTC.

The V and J genes are TRBV28 and TRBJ2-7; D is perhaps TRBD1 (5 bases). CDR3 size: 14 residues. Germline CDR1 reads MDHEN; CDR2 reads SYDVKM. Trimming stripped 1 base from V and 3 bases from J, with 10 bases between. The CDR3 spells CASSLLDSYYEQYF. The CDR3 DNA is TGTGCCAGCAGTTTATTAGACAGCTACTACGAGCAGTACTTC.

This clone was seen more than once but under ten times. The chain couples TRBV14 to TRBJ2-2, with D perhaps matching TRBD2 (6 bases). Looked up from germline, CDR1 is SGHDN and CDR2 is FVKESK. The CDR3 totals 14 residues. V was shortened by 0 bases and J by 6 bases, with 8 bases between the two germline ends. CDR3 amino acids: CASSQERLAGELFF. CDR3 DNA: TGTGCCAGCAGCCAAGAAAGACTAGCCGGGGAGCTGTTTTTT.

This chain links TRBV6-1 with TRBJ2-7, with TRBD1 matching over 12 bases. Germline V gives CDR1 MNHNS, CDR2 SASEGT. The junction had 5 bases not matched to a gene; V was cut back by 6 bases and J by 5 bases. The CDR3 has 14 residues. CDR3 sequence: CASRAGQGANEQYF. The CDR3 nucleotides are TGTGCCAGCAGGGCGGGACAGGGGGCCAACGAGCAGTACTTC.

V and J are TRBV19 and TRBJ2-6; D is perhaps TRBD2 (5 bases). Per germline, CDR1 LNHDA and CDR2 SQIVND (reference sequence). The CDR3 loop spans 17 amino acids. The V gene lost 5 bases and the J gene lost 4 bases, with 18 bases spanning the gap. The CDR3, as DNA: TGTGCCAGTAGTTCCGTCGGAATGAGGGTAGGGGCCAACGTCCTGACTTTC. It is translated as CASSSVGMRVGANVLTF. Full variable domain (remainder filled in from reference TRBV19 and TRBJ2-6): DGGITQSPKYLFRKEGQNVTLSCEQNLNHDAMYWYRQDPGQGLRLIYYSQIVNDFQKGDIAEGYSVSREKKESFPLTVTSAQKNPTAFYLCASSSVGMRVGANVLTFGAGSRLTVL.

The chain carries TRBV28 and TRBJ1-2, with D maybe TRBD1 (6 bases). Germline-derived CDR1 and CDR2 are MDHEN and SYDVKM. The CDR3 is made up of 17 amino acids. The V and J ends lost 0 bases and 3 bases respectively, with 17 bases between them. In nucleotides, the CDR3 is TGTGCCAGCAGTTTATGGGGGGCGAGGGGCTCATACTATGGCTACACCTTC. Its translation is CASSLWGARGSYYGYTF.